This TCR beta chain appears in the sequencing data of a study of OX40 agonist ivuxolimab in advanced cancers. This CDR3 has 13 residues. Germline-derived CDR1 and CDR2 are ENHRY and SYGVKD. V dropped 7 bases and J dropped 13 bases, with 17 bases sitting between them. This clone has just a few counts. TCRdb's table, derived via immunoSEQ multiplex PCR, lists solely in-frame clones and lacks some. The sample includes about 64,000 clones, about 86% of them seen just once. The chain carries TRBV10-3 and TRBJ1-6; D is perhaps TRBD1 (6 bases). The receptor was isolated from an adult with an advanced solid tumor such as melanoma, head and neck, liver or kidney cancer. The sequenced sample was CD4+ or CD8+ T cells sorted from blood, obtained in a trial of the OX40 agonist ivuxolimab. Here the CDR3 reads CAITRDKYVPLHF. DNA of the CDR3: TGTGCCATCACCCGGGACAAGTATGTTCCCCTCCACTTT.